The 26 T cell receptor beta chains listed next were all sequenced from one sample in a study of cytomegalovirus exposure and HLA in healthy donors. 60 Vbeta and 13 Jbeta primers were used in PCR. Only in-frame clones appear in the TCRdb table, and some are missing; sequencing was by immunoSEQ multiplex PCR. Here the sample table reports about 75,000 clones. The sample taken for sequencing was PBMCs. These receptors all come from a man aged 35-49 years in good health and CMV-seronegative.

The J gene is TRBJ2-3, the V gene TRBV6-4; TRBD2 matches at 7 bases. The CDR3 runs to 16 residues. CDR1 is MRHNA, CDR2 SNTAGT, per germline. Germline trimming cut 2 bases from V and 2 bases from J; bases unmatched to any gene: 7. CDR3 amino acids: CASSDTTGGFTDTQYF. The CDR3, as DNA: TGTGCCAGCAGTGACACGACGGGGGGATTCACAGATACGCAGTATTTT.

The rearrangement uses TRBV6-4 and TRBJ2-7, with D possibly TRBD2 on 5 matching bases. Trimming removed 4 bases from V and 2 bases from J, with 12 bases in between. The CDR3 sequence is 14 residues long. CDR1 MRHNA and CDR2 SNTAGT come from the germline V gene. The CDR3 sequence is CASSGPLGTYEQYF. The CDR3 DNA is TGTGCCAGCAGTGGACCGCTCGGGACCTACGAGCAGTACTTC.

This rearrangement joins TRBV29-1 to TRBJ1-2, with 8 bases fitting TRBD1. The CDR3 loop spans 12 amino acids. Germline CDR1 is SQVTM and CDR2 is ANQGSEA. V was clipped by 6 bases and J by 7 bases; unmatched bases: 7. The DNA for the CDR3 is TGCAGCGTCGGACAGGGAGTTGTTGGCTACACCTTC. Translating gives CSVGQGVVGYTF.

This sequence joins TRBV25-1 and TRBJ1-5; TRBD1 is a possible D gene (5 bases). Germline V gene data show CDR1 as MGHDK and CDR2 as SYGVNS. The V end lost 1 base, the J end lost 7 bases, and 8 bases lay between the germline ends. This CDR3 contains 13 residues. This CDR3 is CASSESGGQPQHF. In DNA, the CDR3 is TGTGCCAGCAGTGAATCGGGGGGACAGCCCCAGCATTTT.

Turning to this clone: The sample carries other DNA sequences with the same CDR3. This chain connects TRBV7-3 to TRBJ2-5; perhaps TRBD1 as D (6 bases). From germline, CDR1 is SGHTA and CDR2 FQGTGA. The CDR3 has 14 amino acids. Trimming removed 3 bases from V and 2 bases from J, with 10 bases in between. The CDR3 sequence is CASSLGRGQETQYF. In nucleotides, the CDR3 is TGTGCCAGCAGCTTGGGCAGGGGTCAAGAGACCCAGTACTTC.

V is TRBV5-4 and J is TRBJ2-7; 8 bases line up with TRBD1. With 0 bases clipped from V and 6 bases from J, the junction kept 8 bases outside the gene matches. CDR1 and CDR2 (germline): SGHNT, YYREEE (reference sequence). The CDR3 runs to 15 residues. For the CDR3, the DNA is TGTGCCAGCAGCTTGGAAGTCCAGGGGGCAGGCGAGCAGTACTTC. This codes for CASSLEVQGAGEQYF.

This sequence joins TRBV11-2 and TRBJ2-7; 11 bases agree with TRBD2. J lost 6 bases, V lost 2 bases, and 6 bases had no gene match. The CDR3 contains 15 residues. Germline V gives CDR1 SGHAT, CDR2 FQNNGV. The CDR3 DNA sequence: TGTGCCAGCAGCTTATTTAGCGGGGGGGCGGGCGAGCAGTACTTC. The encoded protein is CASSLFSGGAGEQYF.

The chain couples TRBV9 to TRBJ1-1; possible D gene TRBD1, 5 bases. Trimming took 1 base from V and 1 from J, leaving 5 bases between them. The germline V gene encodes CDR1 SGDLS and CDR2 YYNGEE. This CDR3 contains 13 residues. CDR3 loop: CASSVQGNTEAFF. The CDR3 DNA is TGTGCCAGCAGCGTACAGGGGAACACTGAAGCTTTCTTT.

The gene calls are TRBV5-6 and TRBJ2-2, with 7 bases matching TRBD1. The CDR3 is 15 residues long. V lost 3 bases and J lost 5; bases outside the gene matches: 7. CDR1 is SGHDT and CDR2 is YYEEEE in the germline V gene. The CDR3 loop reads CASSSGRTGTGELFF. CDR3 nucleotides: TGTGCCAGCAGCTCTGGGCGGACAGGTACCGGGGAGCTGTTTTTT.

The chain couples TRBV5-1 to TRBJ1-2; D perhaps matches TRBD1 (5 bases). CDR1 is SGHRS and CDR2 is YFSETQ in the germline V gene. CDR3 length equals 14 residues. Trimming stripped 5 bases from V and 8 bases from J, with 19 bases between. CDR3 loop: CASRGDPGGRGYTF. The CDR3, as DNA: TGCGCCAGCAGAGGGGACCCCGGGGGACGGGGCTACACCTTC. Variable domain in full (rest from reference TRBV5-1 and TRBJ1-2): KAGVTQTPRYLIKTRGQQVTLSCSPISGHRSVSWYQQTPGQGLQFLFEYFSETQRNKGNFPGRFSGRQFSNSRSEMNVSTLELGDSALYLCASRGDPGGRGYTFGSGTRLTVV.

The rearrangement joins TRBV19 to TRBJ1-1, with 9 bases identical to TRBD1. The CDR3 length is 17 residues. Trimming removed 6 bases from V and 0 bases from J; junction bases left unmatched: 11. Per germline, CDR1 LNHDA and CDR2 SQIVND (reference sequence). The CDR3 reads CASSHRPGTGMNTEAFF. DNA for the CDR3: TGTGCCAGTAGCCATAGGCCCGGGACAGGGATGAACACTGAAGCTTTCTTT.

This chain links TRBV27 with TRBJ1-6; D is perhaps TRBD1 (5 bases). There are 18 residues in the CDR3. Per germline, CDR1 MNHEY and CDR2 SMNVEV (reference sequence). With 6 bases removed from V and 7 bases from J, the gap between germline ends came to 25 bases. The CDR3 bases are TGTGCCAGCAGGGAGCCCTGGACGGTCGGGGGAGGGAATTCACCCCTCCACTTT. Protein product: CASREPWTVGGGNSPLHF.

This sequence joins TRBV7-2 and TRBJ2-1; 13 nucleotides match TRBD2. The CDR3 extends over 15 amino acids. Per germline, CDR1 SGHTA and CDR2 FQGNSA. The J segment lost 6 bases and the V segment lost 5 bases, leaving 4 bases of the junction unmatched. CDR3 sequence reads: CASSAGLAGTNEQFF. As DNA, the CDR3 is TGTGCCAGCAGCGCGGGACTAGCGGGGACCAATGAGCAGTTCTTC.

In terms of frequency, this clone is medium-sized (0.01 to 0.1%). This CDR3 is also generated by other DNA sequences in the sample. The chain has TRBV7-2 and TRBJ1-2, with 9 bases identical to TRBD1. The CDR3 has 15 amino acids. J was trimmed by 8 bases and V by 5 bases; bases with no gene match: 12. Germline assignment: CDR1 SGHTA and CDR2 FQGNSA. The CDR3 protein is CASSPRRTGEGGYTF. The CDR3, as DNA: TGTGCCAGCAGCCCCCGGAGGACAGGGGAGGGAGGCTACACCTTC.

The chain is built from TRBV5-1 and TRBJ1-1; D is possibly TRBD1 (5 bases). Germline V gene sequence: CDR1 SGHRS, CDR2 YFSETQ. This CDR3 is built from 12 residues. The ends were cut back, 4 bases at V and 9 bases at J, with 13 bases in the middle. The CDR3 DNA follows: TGCGCCAGCAGCGACGTTACAGGAAAAGCTTTCTTT. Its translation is CASSDVTGKAFF. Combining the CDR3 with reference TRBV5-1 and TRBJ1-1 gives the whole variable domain KAGVTQTPRYLIKTRGQQVTLSCSPISGHRSVSWYQQTPGQGLQFLFEYFSETQRNKGNFPGRFSGRQFSNSRSEMNVSTLELGDSALYLCASSDVTGKAFFGQGTRLTVV.

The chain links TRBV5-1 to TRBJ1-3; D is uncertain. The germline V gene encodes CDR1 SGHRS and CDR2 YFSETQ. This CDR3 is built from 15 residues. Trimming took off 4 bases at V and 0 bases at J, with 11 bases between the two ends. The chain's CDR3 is CASSDPGRSGNTIYF. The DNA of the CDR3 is TGCGCCAGCAGCGACCCAGGCCGCTCTGGAAACACCATATATTTT.

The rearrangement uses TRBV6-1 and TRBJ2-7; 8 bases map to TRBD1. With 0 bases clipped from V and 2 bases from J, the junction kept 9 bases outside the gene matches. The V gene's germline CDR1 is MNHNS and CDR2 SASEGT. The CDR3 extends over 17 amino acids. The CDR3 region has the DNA TGTGCCAGCAGTGAAGCGTCGCCAGGGGGCTTTCCCTACGAGCAGTACTTC. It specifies CASSEASPGGFPYEQYF.

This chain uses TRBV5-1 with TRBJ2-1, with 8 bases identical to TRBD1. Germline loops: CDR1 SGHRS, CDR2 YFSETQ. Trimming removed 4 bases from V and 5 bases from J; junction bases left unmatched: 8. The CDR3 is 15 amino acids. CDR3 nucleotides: TGCGCCAGCAGCGACGGGACAGGACGAAACAATGAGCAGTTCTTC. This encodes CASSDGTGRNNEQFF.

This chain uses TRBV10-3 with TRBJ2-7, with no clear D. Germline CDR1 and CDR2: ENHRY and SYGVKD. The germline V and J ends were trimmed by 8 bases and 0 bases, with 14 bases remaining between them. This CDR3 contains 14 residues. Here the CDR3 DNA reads TGTGCCATCCGGCCCGCGGAAGGCTCCTACGAGCAGTACTTC. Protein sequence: CAIRPAEGSYEQYF.

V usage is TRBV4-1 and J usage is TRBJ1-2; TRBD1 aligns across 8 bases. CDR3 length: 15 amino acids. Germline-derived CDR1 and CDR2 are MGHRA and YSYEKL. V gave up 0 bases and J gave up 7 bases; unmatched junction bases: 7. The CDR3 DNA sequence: TGCGCCAGCAGCCAAGAGCCCCAGGGGGCGAGTGGCTACACCTTC. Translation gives CASSQEPQGASGYTF.

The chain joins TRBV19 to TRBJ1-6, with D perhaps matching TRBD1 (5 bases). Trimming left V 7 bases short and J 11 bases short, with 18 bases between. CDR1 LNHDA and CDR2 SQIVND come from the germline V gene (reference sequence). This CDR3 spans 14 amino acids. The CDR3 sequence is CASTQTAGLAPLHF. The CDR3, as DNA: TGTGCCAGTACCCAGACTGCAGGGCTCGCACCCCTCCACTTT.

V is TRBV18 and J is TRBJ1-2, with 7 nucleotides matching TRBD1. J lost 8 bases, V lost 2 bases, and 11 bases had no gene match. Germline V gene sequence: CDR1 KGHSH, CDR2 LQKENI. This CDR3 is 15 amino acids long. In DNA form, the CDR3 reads TGTGCCAGCTCACCAGAACAGGGGCGGATCAGAGGCTACACCTTC. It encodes CASSPEQGRIRGYTF.

CDR3 residues: CASGLNRGDYTEAFF. CDR3 DNA sequence: TGTGCTAGTGGTTTGAACAGGGGGGATTACACTGAAGCTTTCTTT. The rearrangement links TRBV12-5 to TRBJ1-1, with 8 bases fitting TRBD1. The J segment lost 3 bases and the V segment lost 2 bases, leaving 5 bases of the junction unmatched. The CDR3 consists of 15 residues. The germline V gene has CDR1 LGHNT and CDR2 FRNRAP.

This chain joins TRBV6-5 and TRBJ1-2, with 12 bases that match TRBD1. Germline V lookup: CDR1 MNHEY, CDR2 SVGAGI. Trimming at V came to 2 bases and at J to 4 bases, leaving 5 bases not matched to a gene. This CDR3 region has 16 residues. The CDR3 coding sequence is TGTGCCAGCAGTTACCGGGACAGGGGGCGCGGCTATGGCTACACCTTC. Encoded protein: CASSYRDRGRGYGYTF.

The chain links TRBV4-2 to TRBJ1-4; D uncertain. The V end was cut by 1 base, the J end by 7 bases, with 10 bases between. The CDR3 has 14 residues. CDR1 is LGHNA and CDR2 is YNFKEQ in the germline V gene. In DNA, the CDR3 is TGTGCCAGCAGCCAAGTCGGGGTTGCTGAAAAACTGTTTTTT. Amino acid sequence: CASSQVGVAEKLFF.

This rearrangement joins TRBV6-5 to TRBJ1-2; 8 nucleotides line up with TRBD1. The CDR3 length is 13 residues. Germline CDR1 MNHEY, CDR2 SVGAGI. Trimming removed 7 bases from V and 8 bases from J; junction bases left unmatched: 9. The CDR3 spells CASTRQGLFGYTF. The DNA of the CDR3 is TGTGCCAGCACGCGACAGGGGTTATTCGGCTACACCTTC.